Listed below are T cell receptor beta chains from one sample, sequenced in a study of regulatory T cells in long-lasting Graves disease. TCRdb reprocessed the multiplex PCR reads via MiXCR and lists one record per CDR3 protein. The data show some 430,000 distinct CDR3 sequences, approximately 21% seen once. The starting material was peripheral blood mononuclear cells (PBMCs), obtained when the disease was refractory, from a patient treated with antithyroid drugs. The receptors stem from a female donor with Graves disease. Each CDR3 is given with its conserved first and last residue. Each record gives: clone size, J gene, V gene, D gene, CDR3 protein, CDR3 DNA. D genes are given only for firm matches. Expanded clones get a size class; other rows say once, few or many, or leave the size out.

>-|TRBJ1-1|TRBV12-3/TRBV12-4|-
CASSRLRGLKAFF
TGTGCCAGCAGTCGCCTCAGGGGATTAAAAGCTTTCTTT
>many|TRBJ1-2|TRBV2|TRBD1
CAETEQGAGYGYTF
TGTGCCGAAACCGAACAGGGGGCGGGCTATGGCTACACCTTC
>once|TRBJ1-4|TRBV7-9|-
CASSLGTPGKLVF
TGTGCCAGCAGCCTCGGGACACCAGGGAAACTGGTTTTT
>-|TRBJ1-3|TRBV28|-
CASSFRGEGNAIYF
TGTGCCAGCAGTTTTCGGGGTGAAGGAAACGCCATATATTTT
>many|TRBJ1-2|TRBV5-1|-
CASSLAGLSSGGYTF
TGCGCCAGCAGCTTGGCGGGGCTCTCCTCGGGAGGCTACACCTTC
>once|TRBJ2-3|TRBV29-1|-
CSVEGPYLLTDTQYF
TGCAGCGTTGAAGGTCCGTACCTACTCACAGATACGCAGTATTTT
>few|TRBJ2-5|TRBV11-3|-
CASSSPSVQETQYF
TGTGCCAGCAGCTCGCCATCGGTCCAAGAGACCCAGTACTTC
>few|TRBJ2-7|TRBV3-1|TRBD2
CASSQSGGYEQYF
TGTGCCAGCAGCCAATCGGGAGGCTACGAGCAGTACTTC
>many|TRBJ1-4|TRBV6-1|-
CASSTDAGGDIWDEDHNEKLFF
TGTGCCAGCAGCACAGATGCCGGGGGCGACATATGGGACGAAGATCATAATGAAAAACTGTTTTTT
>few|TRBJ2-5|TRBV19|TRBD1
CASSTGTGQETQYF
TGTGCCAGTAGTACGGGGACAGGACAAGAGACCCAGTACTTC
>-|TRBJ1-2|TRBV20-1|-
CSARDPGREDYGYTF
TGCAGTGCTAGAGACCCTGGGAGGGAGGACTATGGCTACACCTTC
>many|TRBJ1-2|TRBV28|-
CASNAYTENYGYTF
TGTGCCAGCAATGCCTACACGGAGAACTATGGCTACACCTTC
>many|TRBJ2-7|TRBV7-8|TRBD1
CASSLSLADRDYEQYF
TGTGCCAGCAGCTTAAGCCTAGCCGACAGGGACTACGAGCAGTACTTC
>many|TRBJ2-5|TRBV6-2/TRBV6-3|-
CASSTRDGQQETQYF
TGTGCCAGCAGTACCCGGGATGGTCAACAAGAGACCCAGTACTTC
>-|TRBJ2-3|TRBV6-5|-
CASSYSSAGKSTDTQYF
TGTGCCAGCAGTTACTCGAGTGCGGGGAAAAGCACAGATACGCAGTATTTT
>many|TRBJ1-2|TRBV4-2|-
CASSQDWGDNNGYTF
TGTGCCAGCAGCCAAGATTGGGGGGATAATAATGGCTACACCTTC
>-|TRBJ1-3|TRBV13|-
CASSALAGAPLGNTIYF
TGTGCCAGCAGCGCATTAGCTGGGGCGCCCCTTGGAAACACCATATATTTT
>many|TRBJ2-4|TRBV11-3|-
CASSLNSGTPDF
TGTGCCAGCAGCTTAAATTCCGGGACACCAGACTTC
>few|TRBJ1-2|TRBV6-2/TRBV6-3|-
CANFRGFANYGYTF
TGTGCCAATTTCCGGGGATTCGCTAACTATGGCTACACCTTC
>-|TRBJ2-5|TRBV20-1|-
CSARRWGQQETQYF
TGCAGTGCTAGACGATGGGGCCAGCAAGAGACCCAGTACTTC
>-|TRBJ2-4|TRBV5-1|TRBD1
CASSRQGRLDIQYF
TGCGCCAGCAGCCGACAGGGGCGTCTCGACATTCAGTACTTC
>many|TRBJ1-5|TRBV2|-
CASSELAYGLGNQPQHF
TGTGCCAGCAGTGAATTAGCATACGGGCTGGGCAATCAGCCCCAGCATTTT
>many|TRBJ1-2|TRBV2|-
CASSDRREFYGYTF
TGTGCCAGCAGTGATCGAAGGGAATTCTATGGCTACACCTTC
>-|TRBJ2-5|TRBV20-1|TRBD2
CSASGLAGGRQETQYF
TGCAGTGCTAGCGGGCTAGCGGGAGGGCGCCAAGAGACCCAGTACTTC
>few|TRBJ1-1|TRBV19|-
CASSTTGYTEAFF
TGTGCCAGTAGTACCACAGGGTACACTGAAGCTTTCTTT
>many|TRBJ2-5|TRBV12-3/TRBV12-4|-
CASTPGQGTFQESQYF
TGTGCCAGCACCCCAGGTCAGGGCACCTTCCAAGAGTCCCAGTACTTC
>-|TRBJ2-7|TRBV4-3|-
CASSQGTVVSYEQYF
TGCGCCAGCAGCCAGGGGACGGTAGTTTCATACGAGCAGTACTTC
>many|TRBJ1-1|TRBV7-9|-
CASSQQGSVTEAFF
TGTGCCAGCAGCCAACAGGGAAGTGTGACTGAAGCTTTCTTT
>-|TRBJ2-1|TRBV7-6|-
CASSLWDGAQDNEQFF
TGTGCCAGCAGCTTATGGGACGGGGCCCAAGACAATGAGCAGTTCTTC
>-|TRBJ2-7|TRBV6-1|-
CASTKAGEQYF
TGTGCCAGTACGAAAGCTGGGGAGCAGTACTTC
>-|TRBJ1-3|TRBV30|-
CTWIYLGNTIYF
TGTACCTGGATCTACTTGGGAAACACCATATATTTT
>-|TRBJ1-5|TRBV6-1|-
CASSKPPTYQPQHF
TGTGCCAGCAGCAAGCCACCGACTTATCAGCCCCAGCATTTT
>many|TRBJ2-5|TRBV6-2/TRBV6-3|TRBD2
CASKILWGSGRAGETQYF
TGTGCCAGCAAGATACTTTGGGGAAGCGGGAGGGCCGGAGAGACCCAGTACTTC
>many|TRBJ1-2|TRBV29-1|-
CSVEDPDPRRYGYTF
TGCAGCGTTGAAGATCCAGATCCCCGAAGATATGGCTACACCTTC
>-|TRBJ2-1|TRBV12-3/TRBV12-4|TRBD2
CASSPGLAGARAYNEQFF
TGTGCCAGCAGTCCGGGACTAGCGGGAGCCCGGGCCTACAATGAGCAGTTCTTC
>many|TRBJ2-5|TRBV28|-
CASSLTGEGETQYF
TGTGCCAGCAGTCTGACAGGGGAGGGTGAGACCCAGTACTTC
>once|TRBJ2-3|TRBV7-2|-
CASSSRGWGTDTQYF
TGTGCCAGCAGCTCCCGTGGGTGGGGCACAGATACGCAGTATTTT
>many|TRBJ2-5|TRBV29-1|TRBD2
CSVGGLAGGPGTETQYF
TGCAGCGTGGGAGGACTAGCGGGAGGGCCCGGTACGGAGACCCAGTACTTC
>-|TRBJ2-7|TRBV4-2|-
CASGQGGVGQYF
TGTGCCAGCGGCCAAGGGGGAGTCGGGCAGTACTTC
>few|TRBJ1-5|TRBV19|-
CASSIGTYLDQPQHF
TGTGCCAGTAGTATAGGGACATATCTCGATCAGCCCCAGCATTTT